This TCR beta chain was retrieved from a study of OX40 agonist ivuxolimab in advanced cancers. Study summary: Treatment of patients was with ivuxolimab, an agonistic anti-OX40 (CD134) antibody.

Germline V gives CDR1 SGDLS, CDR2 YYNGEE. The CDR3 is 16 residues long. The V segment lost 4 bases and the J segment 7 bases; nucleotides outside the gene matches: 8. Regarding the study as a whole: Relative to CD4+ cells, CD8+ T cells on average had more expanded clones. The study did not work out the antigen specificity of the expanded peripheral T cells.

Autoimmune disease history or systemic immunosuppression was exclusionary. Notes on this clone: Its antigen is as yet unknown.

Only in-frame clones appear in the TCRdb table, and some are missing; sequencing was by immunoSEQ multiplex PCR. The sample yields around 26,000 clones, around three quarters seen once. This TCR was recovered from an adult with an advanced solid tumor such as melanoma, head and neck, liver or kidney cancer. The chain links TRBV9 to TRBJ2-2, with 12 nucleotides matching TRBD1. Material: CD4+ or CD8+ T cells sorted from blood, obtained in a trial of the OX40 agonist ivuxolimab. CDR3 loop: CASSPRDRGQGGELFF. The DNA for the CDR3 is TGTGCCAGCAGCCCGCGGGACAGGGGGCAAGGCGGGGAGCTGTTTTTT.